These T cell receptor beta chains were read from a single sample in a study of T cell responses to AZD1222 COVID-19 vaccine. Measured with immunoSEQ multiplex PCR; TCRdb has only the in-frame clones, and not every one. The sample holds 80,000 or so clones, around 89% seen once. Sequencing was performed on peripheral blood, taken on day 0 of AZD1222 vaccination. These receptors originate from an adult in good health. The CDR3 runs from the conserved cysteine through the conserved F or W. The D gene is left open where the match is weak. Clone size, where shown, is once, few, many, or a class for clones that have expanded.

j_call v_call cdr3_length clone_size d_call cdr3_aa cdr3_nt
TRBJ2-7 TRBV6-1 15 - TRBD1 CASRQLGQGLYEQYF TGTGCCAGCAGGCAACTGGGACAGGGGCTATACGAGCAGTACTTC
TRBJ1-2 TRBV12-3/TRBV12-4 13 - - CASSQGQIYGYTF TGTGCCAGCAGTCAAGGCCAGATCTATGGCTACACCTTC
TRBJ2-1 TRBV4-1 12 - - CASSQESNEQFF TGCGCCAGCAGCCAAGAGTCCAATGAGCAGTTCTTC
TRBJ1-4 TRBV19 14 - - CATSGGRVGEKLFF TGTGCCACCAGTGGCGGCAGGGTCGGGGAAAAACTGTTTTTT
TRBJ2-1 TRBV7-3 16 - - CASSLFEDLRYNEQFF TGTGCCAGCAGCTTGTTCGAGGACCTCCGATACAATGAGCAGTTCTTC
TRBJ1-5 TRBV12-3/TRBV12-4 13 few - CASSLRQNQPQHF TGTGCCAGCAGTTTACGGCAGAATCAGCCCCAGCATTTT
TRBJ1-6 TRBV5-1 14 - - CASSYGDGPFPLHF TGCGCCAGCAGCTACGGGGACGGCCCTTTTCCCCTCCACTTT
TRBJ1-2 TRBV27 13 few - CASRGGGRYGYTF TGTGCCAGCCGAGGTGGAGGGCGCTATGGCTACACCTTC
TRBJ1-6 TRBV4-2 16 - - CASSQVPGQPNSPLHF TGTGCCAGCAGCCAAGTCCCTGGACAGCCGAATTCACCCCTCCACTTT
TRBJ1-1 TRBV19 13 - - CASSILENTEAFF TGTGCCAGTAGTATCCTTGAAAACACTGAAGCTTTCTTT
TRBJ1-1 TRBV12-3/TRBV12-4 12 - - CASSRGRAEAFF TGTGCCAGCTCCCGAGGGAGGGCTGAAGCTTTCTTT
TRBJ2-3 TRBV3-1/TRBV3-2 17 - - CASSQDWLDSNTDTQYF TGTGCCAGCAGCCAAGATTGGTTAGACTCCAACACAGATACGCAGTATTTT
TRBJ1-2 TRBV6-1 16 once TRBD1 CASSDTGTDSYYGYTF TGTGCCAGCAGTGACACCGGGACAGATTCTTACTATGGCTACACCTTC
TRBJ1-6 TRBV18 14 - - CASSRTENNSPLHF TGTGCCAGCTCTCGGACAGAGAATAATTCACCCCTCCACTTT
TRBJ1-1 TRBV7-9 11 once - CASSRLMGAFF TGTGCCAGCAGTCGCCTCATGGGGGCTTTCTTT
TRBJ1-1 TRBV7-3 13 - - CASSSMENTEAFF TGTGCCAGCAGTTCCATGGAGAACACTGAAGCTTTCTTT
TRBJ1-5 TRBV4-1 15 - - CASSQATVGDQPQHF TGCGCCAGCAGCCAAGCCACAGTTGGCGATCAGCCCCAGCATTTT
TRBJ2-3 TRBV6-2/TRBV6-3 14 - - CASSSRLSTDTQYF TGTGCCAGCAGTTCCCGCCTTAGCACAGATACGCAGTATTTT
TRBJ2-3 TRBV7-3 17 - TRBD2 CASSPSGGSGGRDTQYF TGTGCCAGCAGCCCCTCGGGGGGTAGCGGGGGGCGGGATACGCAGTATTTT
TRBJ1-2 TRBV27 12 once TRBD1 CASKRTGGGYTF TGTGCCAGCAAACGGACAGGGGGCGGCTACACCTTC
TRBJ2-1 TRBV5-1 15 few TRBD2 CASNTGQPGGDEQFF TGCGCCAGCAATACGGGGCAGCCCGGGGGGGATGAGCAGTTCTTC
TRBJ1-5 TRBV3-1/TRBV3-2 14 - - CASSSQGSNQPQHF TGTGCCAGCAGCTCACAGGGAAGCAATCAGCCCCAGCATTTT
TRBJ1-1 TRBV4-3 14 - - CASSQEAGGPEAFF TGCGCCAGCAGCCAAGAGGCTGGGGGCCCTGAAGCTTTCTTT
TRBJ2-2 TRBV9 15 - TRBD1 CASSVAGQGPGELFF TGTGCCAGCAGCGTAGCGGGACAGGGGCCCGGGGAGCTGTTTTTT
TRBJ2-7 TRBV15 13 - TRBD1 CATTDRFWDEQYF TGTGCCACGACGGACAGGTTCTGGGACGAGCAGTACTTC
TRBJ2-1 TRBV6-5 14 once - CASSRGGGYNEQFF TGTGCCAGCAGTAGAGGGGGGGGATACAATGAGCAGTTCTTC
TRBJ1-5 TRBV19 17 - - CASSIVSGSYSNQPQHF TGTGCCAGTAGTATAGTGTCAGGCAGCTATAGCAATCAGCCCCAGCATTTT
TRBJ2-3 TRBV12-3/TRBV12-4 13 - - CASSFGLPDTQYF TGTGCCAGCAGTTTCGGGTTACCAGATACGCAGTATTTT
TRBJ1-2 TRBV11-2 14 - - CASSLRRLAHGYTF TGTGCCAGCAGCTTAAGAAGGCTAGCTCATGGCTACACCTTC
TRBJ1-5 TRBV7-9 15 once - CASSPWEGSNQPQHF TGTGCCAGCAGCCCCTGGGAGGGGTCCAATCAGCCCCAGCATTTT
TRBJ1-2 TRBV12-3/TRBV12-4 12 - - CASSTRDRSYTF TGTGCCAGCAGTACGCGAGACAGGAGCTACACCTTC
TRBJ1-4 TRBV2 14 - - CASTAGRNNEKLFF TGTGCCAGCACCGCGGGACGGAACAATGAAAAACTGTTTTTT
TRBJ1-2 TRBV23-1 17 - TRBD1 CASSQPEGEDRVYGYTF TGCGCCAGCAGTCAACCTGAGGGGGAGGACAGGGTCTATGGCTACACCTTC